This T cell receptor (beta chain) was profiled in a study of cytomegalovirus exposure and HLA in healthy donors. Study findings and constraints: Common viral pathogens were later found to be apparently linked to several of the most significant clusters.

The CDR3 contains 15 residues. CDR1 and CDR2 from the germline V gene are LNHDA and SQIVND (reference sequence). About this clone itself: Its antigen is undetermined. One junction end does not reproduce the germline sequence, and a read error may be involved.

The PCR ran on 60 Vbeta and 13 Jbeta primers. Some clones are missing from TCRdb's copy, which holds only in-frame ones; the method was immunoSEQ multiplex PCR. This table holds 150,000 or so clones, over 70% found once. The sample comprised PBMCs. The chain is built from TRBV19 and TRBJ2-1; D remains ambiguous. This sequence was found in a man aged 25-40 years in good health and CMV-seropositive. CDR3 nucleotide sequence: TGTACCAGTAGTATTGAACTTCACTCCTACAATGAGCAGTTCTTC. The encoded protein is CTSSIELHSYNEQFF.